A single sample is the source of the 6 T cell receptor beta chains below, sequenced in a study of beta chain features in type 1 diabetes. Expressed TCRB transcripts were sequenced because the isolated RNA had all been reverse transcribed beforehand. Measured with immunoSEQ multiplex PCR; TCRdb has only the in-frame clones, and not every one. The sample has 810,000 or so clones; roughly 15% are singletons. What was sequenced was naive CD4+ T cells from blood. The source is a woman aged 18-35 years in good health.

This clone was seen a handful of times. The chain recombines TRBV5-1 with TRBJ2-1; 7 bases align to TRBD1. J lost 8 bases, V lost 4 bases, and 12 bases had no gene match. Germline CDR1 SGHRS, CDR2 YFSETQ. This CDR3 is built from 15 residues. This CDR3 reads CASSPRQGFFDEQFF. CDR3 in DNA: TGCGCCAGCAGCCCCAGACAGGGTTTCTTTGATGAGCAGTTCTTC.

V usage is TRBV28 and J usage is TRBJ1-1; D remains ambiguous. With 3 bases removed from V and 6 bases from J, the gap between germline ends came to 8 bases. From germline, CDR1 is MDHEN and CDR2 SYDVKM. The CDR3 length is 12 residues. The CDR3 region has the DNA TGTGCCAGCAGTTTGGGCCCGGCTGAAGCTTTCTTT. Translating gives CASSLGPAEAFF.

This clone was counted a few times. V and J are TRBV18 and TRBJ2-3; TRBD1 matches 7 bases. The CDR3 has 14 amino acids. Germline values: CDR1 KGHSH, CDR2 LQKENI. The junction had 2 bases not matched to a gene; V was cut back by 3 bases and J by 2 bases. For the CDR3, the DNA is TGTGCCAGCTCACCGACAGGGACCACAGATACGCAGTATTTT. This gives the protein CASSPTGTTDTQYF.

DNA of the CDR3: TGTGCCAGCAGTGATGCGGGGCCTCTCAATCAGCCCCAGCATTTT. This translates into CASSDAGPLNQPQHF. The chain carries TRBV6-1 and TRBJ1-5, with D tentatively TRBD1 (5 bases). This CDR3 region has 15 residues. The V gene's germline CDR1 is MNHNS and CDR2 SASEGT. V lost 3 bases and J lost 3, with 12 bases in between.

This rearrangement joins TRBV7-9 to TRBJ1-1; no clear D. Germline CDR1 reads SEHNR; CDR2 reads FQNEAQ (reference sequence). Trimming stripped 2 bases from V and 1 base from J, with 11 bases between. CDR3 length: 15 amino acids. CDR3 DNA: TGTGCCAGCAGCTTAAGCGGCATGTCGAACACTGAAGCTTTCTTT. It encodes CASSLSGMSNTEAFF.

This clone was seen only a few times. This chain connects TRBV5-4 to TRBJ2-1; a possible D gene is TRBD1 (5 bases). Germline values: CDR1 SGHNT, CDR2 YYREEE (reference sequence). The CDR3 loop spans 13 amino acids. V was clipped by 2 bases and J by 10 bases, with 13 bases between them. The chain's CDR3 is CASSFRTSREQFF. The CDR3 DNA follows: TGTGCCAGCAGCTTTCGGACAAGCAGGGAGCAGTTCTTC.